Below, one TCR beta chain is given with its context. Here immunoSEQ multiplex PCR was the method, and the copy in TCRdb shows in-frame clones only, minus some. The sample holds hundreds of thousands of clones, around 81% seen once. This specimen belongs to a study of shared clonotypes between healthy human individuals. Study-wide context: Donors, aged 18 to 49, were a couple of women and a few men.

Donors, without exception, were Caucasian adults residing in Nashville, Tennessee. This clonotype was obtained from a woman aged 40 to 49 in good health. Some clones in this sample may be carry-over from other donors' samples. Sequenced sample: PBMCs.

CDR3 coding DNA: TGTGCCAGCAGGCCGTGGGAACCGAGCTCCTACGAGCAGTACTTC. It translates to CASRPWEPSSYEQYF. The chain employs TRBV25-1 and TRBJ2-5; D is undetermined. The J call could be wrong; TRBJ2-7 is a better fit for the DNA end. The germline V gene has CDR1 MGHDK and CDR2 SYGVNS. There are 15 residues in the CDR3.